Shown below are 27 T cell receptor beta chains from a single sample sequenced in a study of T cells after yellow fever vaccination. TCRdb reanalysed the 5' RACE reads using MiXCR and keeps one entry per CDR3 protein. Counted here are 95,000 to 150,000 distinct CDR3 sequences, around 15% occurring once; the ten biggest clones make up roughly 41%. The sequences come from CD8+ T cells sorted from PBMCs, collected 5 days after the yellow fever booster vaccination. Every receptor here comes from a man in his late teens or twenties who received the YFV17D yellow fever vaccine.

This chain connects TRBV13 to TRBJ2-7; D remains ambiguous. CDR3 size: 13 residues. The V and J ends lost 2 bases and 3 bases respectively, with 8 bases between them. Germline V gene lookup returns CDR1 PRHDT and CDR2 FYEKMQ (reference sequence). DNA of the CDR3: TGTGCCAGCAGCTTAATGCAGATCTACGAGCAGTACTTC. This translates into CASSLMQIYEQYF. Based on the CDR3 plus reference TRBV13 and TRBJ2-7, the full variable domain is AAGVIQSPRHLIKEKRETATLKCYPIPRHDTVYWYQQGPGQDPQFLISFYEKMQSDKGSIPDRFSAQQFSDYHSELNMSSLELGDSALYFCASSLMQIYEQYFGPGTRLTVT.

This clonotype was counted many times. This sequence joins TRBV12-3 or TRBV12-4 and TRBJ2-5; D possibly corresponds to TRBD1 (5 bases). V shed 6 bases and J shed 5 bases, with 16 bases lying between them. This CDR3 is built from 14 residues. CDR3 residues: CASRGRSFWETQYF. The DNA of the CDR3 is TGTGCCAGCAGGGGGCGATCCTTTTGGGAGACCCAGTACTTC.

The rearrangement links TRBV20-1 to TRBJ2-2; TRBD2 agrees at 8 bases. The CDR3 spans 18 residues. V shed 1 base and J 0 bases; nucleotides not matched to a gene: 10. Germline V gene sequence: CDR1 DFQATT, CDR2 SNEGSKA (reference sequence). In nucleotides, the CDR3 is TGCAGTGCTAGAGTCCCAGGCGGGGGGCACGCGAACACCGGGGAGCTGTTTTTT. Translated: CSARVPGGGHANTGELFF.

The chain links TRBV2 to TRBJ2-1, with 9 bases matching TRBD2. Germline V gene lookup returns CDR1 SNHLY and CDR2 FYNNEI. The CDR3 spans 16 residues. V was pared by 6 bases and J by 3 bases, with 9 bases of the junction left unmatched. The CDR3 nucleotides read TGTGCCAGCAGGCCTGGTAGCGGGGGTAACTACAATGAGCAGTTCTTC. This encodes CASRPGSGGNYNEQFF.

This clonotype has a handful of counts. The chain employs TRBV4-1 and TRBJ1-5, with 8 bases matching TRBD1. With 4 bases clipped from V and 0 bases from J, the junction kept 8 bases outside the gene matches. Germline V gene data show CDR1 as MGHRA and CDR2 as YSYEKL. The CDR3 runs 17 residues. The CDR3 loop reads CASSLWETGDSNQPQHF. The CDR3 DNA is TGCGCCAGCAGCCTGTGGGAGACAGGGGATAGCAATCAGCCCCAGCATTTT.

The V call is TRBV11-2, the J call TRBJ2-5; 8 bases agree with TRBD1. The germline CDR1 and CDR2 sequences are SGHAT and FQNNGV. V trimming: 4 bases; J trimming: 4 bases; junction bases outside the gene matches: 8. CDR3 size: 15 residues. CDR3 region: CASSSGDRMGETQYF. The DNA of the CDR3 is TGTGCCAGCAGCTCCGGGGACAGGATGGGAGAGACCCAGTACTTC.

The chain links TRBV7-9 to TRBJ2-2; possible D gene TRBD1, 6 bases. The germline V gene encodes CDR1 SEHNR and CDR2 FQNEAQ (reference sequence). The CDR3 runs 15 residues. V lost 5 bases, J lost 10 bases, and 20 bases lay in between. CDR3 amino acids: CASSQNVETGKELFF. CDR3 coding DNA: TGTGCCAGCAGCCAAAACGTAGAAACAGGGAAGGAGCTGTTTTTT.

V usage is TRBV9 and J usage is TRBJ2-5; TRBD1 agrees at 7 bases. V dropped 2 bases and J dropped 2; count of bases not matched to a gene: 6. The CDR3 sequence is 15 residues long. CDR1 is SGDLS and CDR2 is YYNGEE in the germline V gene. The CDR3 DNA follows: TGTGCCAGCAGCGTTCTAGGGACAGTACAAGAGACCCAGTACTTC. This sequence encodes CASSVLGTVQETQYF.

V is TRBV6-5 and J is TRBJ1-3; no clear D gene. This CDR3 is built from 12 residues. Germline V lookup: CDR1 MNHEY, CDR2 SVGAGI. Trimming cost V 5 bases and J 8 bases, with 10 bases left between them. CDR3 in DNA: TGTGCCAGCAGTCCCTCCGGAGACACCATATATTTT. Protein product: CASSPSGDTIYF.

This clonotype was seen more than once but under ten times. CDR3: CASRDQTSYEQYF. In nucleotides, the CDR3 is TGTGCCAGCAGGGATCAGACCTCCTACGAGCAGTACTTC. The genes are TRBV12-3 or TRBV12-4 and TRBJ2-7; D gene unclear. This CDR3 region has 13 residues. With 6 bases removed from V and 0 bases from J, the gap between germline ends came to 9 bases.

Written as DNA, the CDR3 is TGTGCCAGCATCCAAGGGTCCTACAATGAGCAGTTCTTC. It is translated as CASIQGSYNEQFF. The chain uses TRBV7-2 and TRBJ2-1; D gene uncertain. This CDR3 spans 13 amino acids. Germline values: CDR1 SGHTA, CDR2 FQGNSA. Trimming left V 7 bases short and J 1 base short, with 8 bases between.

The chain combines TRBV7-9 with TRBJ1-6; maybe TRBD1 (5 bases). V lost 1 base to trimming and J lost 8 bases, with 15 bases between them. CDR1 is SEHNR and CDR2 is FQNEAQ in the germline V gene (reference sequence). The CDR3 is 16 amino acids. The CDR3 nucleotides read TGTGCCAGCAGCTTAGGGCCGCGGGGGTGGGATTCACCCCTCCACTTT. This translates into CASSLGPRGWDSPLHF.

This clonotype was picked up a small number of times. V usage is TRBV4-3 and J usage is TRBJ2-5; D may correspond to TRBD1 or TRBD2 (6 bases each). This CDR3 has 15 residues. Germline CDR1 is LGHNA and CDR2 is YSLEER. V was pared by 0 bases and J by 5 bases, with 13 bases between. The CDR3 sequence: CASSQDSRGLETQYF. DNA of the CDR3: TGCGCCAGCAGCCAAGATTCCCGGGGGCTCGAGACCCAGTACTTC.

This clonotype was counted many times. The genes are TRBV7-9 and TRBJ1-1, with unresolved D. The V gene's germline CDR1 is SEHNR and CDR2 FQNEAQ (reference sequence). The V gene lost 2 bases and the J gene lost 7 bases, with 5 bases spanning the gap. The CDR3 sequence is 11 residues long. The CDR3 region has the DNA TGTGCCAGCAGCTTATCCGGTGAAGCTTTCTTT. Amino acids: CASSLSGEAFF.

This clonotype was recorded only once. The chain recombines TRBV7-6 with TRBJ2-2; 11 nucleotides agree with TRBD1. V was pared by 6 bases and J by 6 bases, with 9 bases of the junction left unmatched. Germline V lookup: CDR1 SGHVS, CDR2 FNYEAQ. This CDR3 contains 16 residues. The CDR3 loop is CASRSSDRGLAGELFF. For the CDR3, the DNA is TGTGCCAGCAGGTCCTCGGACAGGGGGCTCGCCGGGGAGCTGTTTTTT.

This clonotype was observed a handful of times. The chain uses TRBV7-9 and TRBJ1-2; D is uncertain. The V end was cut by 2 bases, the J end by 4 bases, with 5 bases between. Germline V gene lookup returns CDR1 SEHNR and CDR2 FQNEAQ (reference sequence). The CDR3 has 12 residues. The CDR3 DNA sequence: TGTGCCAGCAGCTTATACTTCTATGGCTACACCTTC. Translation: CASSLYFYGYTF. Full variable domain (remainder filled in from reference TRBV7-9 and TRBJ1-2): DTGVSQNPRHKITKRGQNVTFRCDPISEHNRLYWYRQTLGQGPEFLTYFQNEAQLEKSRLLSDRFSAERPKGSFSTLEIQRTEQGDSAMYLCASSLYFYGYTFGSGTRLTVV.

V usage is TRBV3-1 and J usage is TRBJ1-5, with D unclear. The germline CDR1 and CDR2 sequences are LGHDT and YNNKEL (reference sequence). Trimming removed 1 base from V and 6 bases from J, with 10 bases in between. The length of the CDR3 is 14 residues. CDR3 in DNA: TGTGCCAGCAGCCAAGGTCTGATGGGTCAGCCCCAGCATTTT. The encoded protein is CASSQGLMGQPQHF.

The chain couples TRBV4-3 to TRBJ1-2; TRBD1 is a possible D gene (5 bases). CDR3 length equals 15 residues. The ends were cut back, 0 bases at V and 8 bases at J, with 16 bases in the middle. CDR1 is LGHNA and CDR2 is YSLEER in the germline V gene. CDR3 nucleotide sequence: TGCGCCAGCAGCCAAGAGGGAGGGGTTCGATCGGGCTACACCTTC. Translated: CASSQEGGVRSGYTF.

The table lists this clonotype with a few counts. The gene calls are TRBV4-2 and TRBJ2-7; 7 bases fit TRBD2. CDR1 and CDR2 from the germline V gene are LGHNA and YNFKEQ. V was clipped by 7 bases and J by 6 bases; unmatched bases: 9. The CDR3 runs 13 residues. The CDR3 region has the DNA TGTGCCAGCATCCACATGGGAGGGGCCGAGCAGTACGTC. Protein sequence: CASIHMGGAEQYV.

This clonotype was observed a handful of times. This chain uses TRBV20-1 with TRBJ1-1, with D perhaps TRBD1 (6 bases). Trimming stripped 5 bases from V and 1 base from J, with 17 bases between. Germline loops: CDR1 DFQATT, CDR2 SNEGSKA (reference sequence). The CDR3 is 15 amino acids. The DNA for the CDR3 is TGCAGTGCTGGATGGGCAGGGGAAGGGAACACTGAAGCTTTCTTT. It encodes CSAGWAGEGNTEAFF.

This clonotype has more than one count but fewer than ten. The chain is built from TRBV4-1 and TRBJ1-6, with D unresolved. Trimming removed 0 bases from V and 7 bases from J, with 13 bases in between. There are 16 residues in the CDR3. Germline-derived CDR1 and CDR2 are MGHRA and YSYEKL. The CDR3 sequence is CASSQELGRVNSPLHF. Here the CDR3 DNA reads TGCGCCAGCAGCCAAGAGCTTGGACGGGTAAATTCACCCCTCCACTTT.

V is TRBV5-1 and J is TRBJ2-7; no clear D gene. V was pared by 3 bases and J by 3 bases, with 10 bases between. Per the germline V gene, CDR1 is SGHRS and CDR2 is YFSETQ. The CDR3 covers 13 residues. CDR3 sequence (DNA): TGCGCCAGCAGCTCGGACGGATTCTACGAGCAGTACTTC. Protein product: CASSSDGFYEQYF.

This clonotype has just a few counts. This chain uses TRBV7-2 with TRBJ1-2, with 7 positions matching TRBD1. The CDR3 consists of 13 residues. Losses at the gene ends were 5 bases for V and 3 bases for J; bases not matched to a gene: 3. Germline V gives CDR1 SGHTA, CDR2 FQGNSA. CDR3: CASSQGTDYGYTF. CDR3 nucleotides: TGTGCCAGCAGCCAAGGGACAGACTATGGCTACACCTTC. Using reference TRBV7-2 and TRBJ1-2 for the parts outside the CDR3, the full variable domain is GAGVSQSPSNKVTEKGKDVELRCDPISGHTALYWYRQSLGQGLEFLIYFQGNSAPDKSGLPSDRFSAERTGGSVSTLTIQRTQQEDSAVYLCASSQGTDYGYTFGSGTRLTVV.

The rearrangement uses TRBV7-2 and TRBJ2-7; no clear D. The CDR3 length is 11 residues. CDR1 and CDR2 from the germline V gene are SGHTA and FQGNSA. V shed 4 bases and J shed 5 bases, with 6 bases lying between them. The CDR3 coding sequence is TGTGCCAGCAGCTCTCAAAACGAGCAGTACTTC. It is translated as CASSSQNEQYF. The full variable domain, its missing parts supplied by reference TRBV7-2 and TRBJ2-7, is GAGVSQSPSNKVTEKGKDVELRCDPISGHTALYWYRQSLGQGLEFLIYFQGNSAPDKSGLPSDRFSAERTGGSVSTLTIQRTQQEDSAVYLCASSSQNEQYFGPGTRLTVT.

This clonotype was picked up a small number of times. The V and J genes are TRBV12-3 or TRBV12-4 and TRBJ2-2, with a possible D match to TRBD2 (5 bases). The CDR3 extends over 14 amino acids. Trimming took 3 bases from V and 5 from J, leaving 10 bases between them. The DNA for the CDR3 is TGTGCCAGCAGTTTCTGGGAGAAGACCGGGGAGCTGTTTTTT. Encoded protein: CASSFWEKTGELFF.

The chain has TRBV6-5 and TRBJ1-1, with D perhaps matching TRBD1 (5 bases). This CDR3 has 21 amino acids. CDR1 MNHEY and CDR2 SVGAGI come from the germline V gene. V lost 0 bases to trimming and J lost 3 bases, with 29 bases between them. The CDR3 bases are TGTGCCAGCAGTTACTCGAATCTGACCTCCCCCCCACAGGTCTCGGACACTGAAGCTTTCTTT. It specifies CASSYSNLTSPPQVSDTEAFF.

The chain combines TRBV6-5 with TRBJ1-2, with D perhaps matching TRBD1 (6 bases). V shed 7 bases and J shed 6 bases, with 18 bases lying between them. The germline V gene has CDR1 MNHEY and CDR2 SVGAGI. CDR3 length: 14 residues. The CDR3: CASTRGGTEDGYTF. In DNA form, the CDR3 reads TGTGCCAGCACCCGGGGGGGCACGGAGGATGGCTACACCTTC.